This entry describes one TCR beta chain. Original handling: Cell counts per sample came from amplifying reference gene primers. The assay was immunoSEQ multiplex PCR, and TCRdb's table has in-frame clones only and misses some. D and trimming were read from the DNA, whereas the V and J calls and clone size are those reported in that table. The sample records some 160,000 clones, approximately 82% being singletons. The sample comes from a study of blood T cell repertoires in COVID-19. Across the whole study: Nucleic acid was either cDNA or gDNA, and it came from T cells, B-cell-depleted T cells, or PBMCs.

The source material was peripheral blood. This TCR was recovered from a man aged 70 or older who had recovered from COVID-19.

Here the CDR3 reads CASIQGSSGANEQFF. The CDR3 DNA is TGCGCCAGCATACAAGGGTCTAGCGGGGCCAATGAGCAGTTCTTC. The genes are TRBV5-1 and TRBJ2-1; 9 bases agree with TRBD2. The length of the CDR3 is 15 residues. Germline CDR1 SGHRS, CDR2 YFSETQ. Trimming at V came to 6 bases and at J to 6 bases, leaving 10 bases not matched to a gene.